The 21 T cell receptor beta chains given below trace back to one sample, sequenced in a study of shared clonotypes between healthy human individuals (TCRdb year 2020). The library relied on the immunoSEQ multiplex PCR assay. TCRdb re-hosts the immuneACCESS table, in-frame sequences only. Its copies lack some clones; in the studies checked, an unresolved V gene accounts for under half of them, and the cause for the rest is not known. Here the sample has some 200,000 clones; approximately 92% occur a single time. In total, the top ten clones hold 0.065% to 0.07% of the sample. Sequenced sample: naive CD4+ T cells sorted from blood. The cell subset or site label here, explained by the study, means: CD45RA+ positively selected. Receptors originate from a woman aged 25 to 39 in good health.

The chain has TRBV11-3 and TRBJ2-7; TRBD1 matches 11 bases. This CDR3 has 18 amino acids. J was trimmed by 2 bases and V by 5 bases; bases with no gene match: 14. In germline, CDR1 is SGHNT, CDR2 YENEEA. The CDR3 nucleotides read TGTGCCAGCAGCCTCCGGACAGGGGGCAAGGATGGTCCCTACGAGCAGTACTTC. This translates into CASSLRTGGKDGPYEQYF.

This chain uses TRBV11-3 with TRBJ1-1; D gene ambiguous. Germline-derived CDR1 and CDR2 are SGHNT and YENEEA. This CDR3 is 13 amino acids long. Trimming cost V 5 bases and J 5 bases, with 12 bases left between them. Here the CDR3 DNA reads TGTGCCAGCAGCACCAATGAGGGAACTGAAGCTTTCTTT. Its protein product is CASSTNEGTEAFF.

V and J are TRBV9 and TRBJ1-2, with 7 bases fitting TRBD1. J gave up 4 bases and V 4 bases, and 10 bases lay outside the gene matches. This CDR3 contains 15 residues. Per germline, CDR1 SGDLS and CDR2 YYNGEE. CDR3 coding DNA: TGTGCCAGCAGCCCACGGACAGGCGGAGGCTATGGCTACACCTTC. This gives the protein CASSPRTGGGYGYTF.

V is TRBV2 and J is TRBJ2-5; D may be TRBD1 or TRBD2 (6 bases each). The DNA end favors TRBJ2-7, so the J call may be wrong. This CDR3 has 14 residues. CDR1 is SNHLY and CDR2 is FYNNEI in the germline V gene. The CDR3 loop reads CASGGGQSVDEQYF. The CDR3 nucleotides read TGTGCCAGCGGTGGGGGGCAAAGCGTCGACGAGCAGTACTTC.

The chain uses TRBV6-5 and TRBJ2-7, with D perhaps matching TRBD1 (5 bases). Germline CDR1 MNHEY, CDR2 SVGAGI. Deletions cut 0 bases from V and 6 bases from J, with 15 bases between. This CDR3 region has 15 residues. The CDR3 protein is CASSYSGLTTSEQYF. CDR3 nucleotides: TGTGCCAGCAGTTACTCGGGGCTCACGACTTCCGAGCAGTACTTC.

This chain joins TRBV27 and TRBJ2-1, with 7 bases aligning to TRBD1. The CDR3 is made up of 13 amino acids. The trim removed 6 bases at V and 13 bases at J, leaving 12 bases unmatched. In germline, CDR1 is MNHEY, CDR2 SMNVEV (reference sequence). The CDR3 DNA follows: TGTGCCAGCAGCTACGCTCGGGACAGTAGCCAGTTCTTC. Translation gives CASSYARDSSQFF.

Written as DNA, the CDR3 is TGTGCCAGCAGCGCCTGGTGGGAGCTGTTTTTT. Translation gives CASSAWWELFF. V usage is TRBV6-5 and J usage is TRBJ2-2; D unresolved. The germline gives CDR1 MNHEY, CDR2 SVGAGI. The CDR3 covers 11 residues. V was cut by 6 bases and J by 9 bases, with 8 bases left in between.

The table lists this clone with a count of one. The chain couples TRBV28 to TRBJ1-3; TRBD1 matches 7 bases. Germline assignment: CDR1 MDHEN and CDR2 SYDVKM. The V and J ends lost 7 bases and 0 bases, in that order; junction bases with no gene match: 9. The CDR3 has 16 residues. The CDR3, as DNA: TGTGCCAGCATCACCGGGACAGCACTCTCTGGAAACACCATATATTTT. It is translated as CASITGTALSGNTIYF.

The chain links TRBV28 to TRBJ2-7; D possibly corresponds to TRBD1 (5 bases). Germline CDR1 reads MDHEN; CDR2 reads SYDVKM. CDR3 length: 13 residues. Trimming took 8 bases from V and 4 from J, leaving 15 bases between them. DNA for the CDR3: TGTGCCAGCGGGGCCCCGCCGCCGTACGAGCAGTACTTC. Protein: CASGAPPPYEQYF.

J is TRBJ2-5 and V is TRBV27; possibly TRBD2 for D (6 bases). The J call is uncertain, as TRBJ2-7 better fits the DNA end. CDR1 is MNHEY and CDR2 is SMNVEV in the germline V gene (reference sequence). The CDR3 has 13 amino acids. The chain's CDR3 is CASSSGGTYEQYF. DNA of the CDR3: TGTGCCAGCAGTAGTGGGGGGACCTACGAGCAGTACTTC.

The gene calls are TRBV5-1 and TRBJ2-7; 8 bases are a match to TRBD2. Germline CDR1 reads SGHRS; CDR2 reads YFSETQ. With 4 bases clipped from V and 6 bases from J, the junction kept 12 bases outside the gene matches. CDR3 size: 15 residues. CDR3 protein: CASSLPGLAVGEQYF. CDR3 sequence (DNA): TGCGCCAGCAGCCTCCCCGGACTAGCCGTTGGCGAGCAGTACTTC.

The genes are TRBV30 and TRBJ2-1; possibly TRBD2 for D (5 bases). Germline assignment: CDR1 GTSNPN and CDR2 SVGIG (reference sequence). Trimming took off 2 bases at V and 4 bases at J, with 9 bases between the two ends. CDR3 length equals 13 residues. The CDR3 nucleotides read TGTGCCTGGAGTCCGAGGGAGTACAATGAGCAGTTCTTC. Translation: CAWSPREYNEQFF.

The chain has TRBV28 and TRBJ1-3, with D unresolved. Between the trimmed V and J ends, which lost 5 bases and 5 bases, there was a span of 10 bases. CDR3 length equals 13 residues. Per germline, CDR1 MDHEN and CDR2 SYDVKM. The DNA of the CDR3 is TGTGCCAGCAGTGTAGGAGCCAGAAACACCATATATTTT. Translated: CASSVGARNTIYF.

The chain uses TRBV5-1 and TRBJ2-2; possible D gene TRBD1, 5 bases. Germline V gene data show CDR1 as SGHRS and CDR2 as YFSETQ. CDR3 length equals 14 residues. The ends were cut back, 5 bases at V and 1 base at J, with 9 bases in the middle. CDR3 sequence: CASSSGQNTGELFF. The CDR3 nucleotides read TGCGCCAGCAGTTCCGGACAGAACACCGGGGAGCTGTTTTTT.

The chain recombines TRBV5-4 with TRBJ2-7; D ambiguous. CDR3 size: 15 residues. Trimming took off 4 bases at V and 5 bases at J, with 19 bases between the two ends. CDR1 SGHNT and CDR2 YYREEE come from the germline V gene (reference sequence). CDR3 in DNA: TGTGCCAGCAGCGCTACCCCCTTGGGGTTCCACGAGCAGTACTTC. Amino acids: CASSATPLGFHEQYF.

The chain has TRBV7-3 and TRBJ2-3; possibly TRBD1 for D (6 bases). CDR1 and CDR2 (germline): SGHTA, FQGTGA. V was clipped by 5 bases and J by 4 bases, with 19 bases between them. The CDR3 is made up of 16 amino acids. Here the CDR3 reads CASSPVAQTGSDTQYF. CDR3 sequence (DNA): TGTGCCAGCAGCCCCGTGGCCCAGACAGGATCAGATACGCAGTATTTT.

This rearrangement joins TRBV4-2 to TRBJ1-4, with 9 bases matching TRBD1. V lost 0 bases, J lost 4 bases, and 3 bases stayed unmatched. Germline lookup yields CDR1 LGHNA and CDR2 YNFKEQ. This CDR3 spans 16 amino acids. The CDR3: CASSQEATGGNEKLFF. Written as DNA, the CDR3 is TGTGCCAGCAGCCAAGAGGCGACAGGGGGTAATGAAAAACTGTTTTTT.

This chain joins TRBV19 and TRBJ2-2, with a weak D call TRBD2 (6 bases). The CDR3 extends over 14 amino acids. V shed 4 bases and J shed 3 bases, with 9 bases lying between them. From germline, CDR1 is LNHDA and CDR2 SQIVND (reference sequence). CDR3 nucleotide sequence: TGTGCCAGTAGTAGGGACTCTTACACCGGGGAGCTGTTTTTT. Protein sequence: CASSRDSYTGELFF.

This rearrangement joins TRBV7-9 to TRBJ2-2, with a tentative D call TRBD2 (5 bases). With 1 base removed from V and 2 bases from J, the gap between germline ends came to 8 bases. This CDR3 is 15 amino acids long. Germline CDR1 is SEHNR and CDR2 is FQNEAQ (reference sequence). CDR3 residues: CASSLDAGNTGELFF. DNA of the CDR3: TGTGCCAGCAGCTTAGATGCGGGTAACACCGGGGAGCTGTTTTTT.

The CDR3 loop is CASSNSYEQYF. As DNA, the CDR3 is TGTGCCAGCAGCAATTCCTACGAGCAGTACTTC. This chain uses TRBV11-2 with TRBJ2-5; D gene unclear. The J call may not be correct, given that the DNA end is closer to TRBJ2-7. The germline CDR1 and CDR2 sequences are SGHAT and FQNNGV. The length of the CDR3 is 11 residues.

The rearrangement links TRBV13 to TRBJ1-3; D unresolved. The V end was cut by 3 bases, the J end by 0 bases, with 6 bases between. CDR3 length equals 14 residues. Germline-derived CDR1 and CDR2 are PRHDT and FYEKMQ (reference sequence). In nucleotides, the CDR3 is TGTGCCAGCAGCTTCTTTTTCTCTGGAAACACCATATATTTT. It is translated as CASSFFFSGNTIYF.